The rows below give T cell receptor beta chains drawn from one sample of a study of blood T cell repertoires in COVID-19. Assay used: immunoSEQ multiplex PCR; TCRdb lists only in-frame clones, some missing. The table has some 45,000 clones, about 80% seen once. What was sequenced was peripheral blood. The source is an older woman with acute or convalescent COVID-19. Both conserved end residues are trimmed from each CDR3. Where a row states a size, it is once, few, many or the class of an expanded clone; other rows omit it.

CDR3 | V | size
ASSVATMGQGYT | TRBV9 | -
ASSSTGLLNTEAF | TRBV6-5 | few
ASSHTSGNTIY | TRBV12-3/TRBV12-4 | -
ASSFRDLNTEAF | TRBV5-4 | -
ASSPGTGDYGYT | TRBV3-1/TRBV3-2 | -
ASSYSTGYNEKLF | TRBV6-5 | once
ASSQRGSRDEKLF | TRBV27 | -
ASSPQRRGEKLF | TRBV3-1/TRBV3-2 | -
ASSYSMAGGNYGYT | TRBV6-5 | -
ASSPGQRHEKLF | TRBV6-5 | once
ASSPFASEQY | TRBV7-2 | -
ASSQDRGSAYTDTQY | TRBV4-2 | -
ASSDGSGGRGTDTQY | TRBV10-1 | -
ASSQEGGVGNNEQF | TRBV3-1/TRBV3-2 | -
ASSIGGGWSYNEQF | TRBV19 | -
ASSPPSPPVGRAF | TRBV18 | -
ASSGDNLSGNTIY | TRBV5-1 | -
ASSPGQGSYGYT | TRBV10-1 | -
ASSSAVYEQY | TRBV11-2 | -
ASSLTPLAKAF | TRBV12-3/TRBV12-4 | -
ASSEGAGNNQPQH | TRBV2 | -
SASSTDNEQF | TRBV20-1 | -
ASSLETGGNGYT | TRBV5-1 | few
ASSEASQGGYT | TRBV6-1 | -
ASSPQVANTEAF | TRBV18 | few
ASRESGATDTQY | TRBV6-5 | -
ASSRAGQGNSGYT | TRBV19 | -
ASSQEAGHTEAF | TRBV14 | -
ASSLTGAGANVLT | TRBV27 | -
ASSLLAGAYNEQF | TRBV6-5 | -
ASSLISGGAYEQY | TRBV4-2 | -
ASGLGGASYEQY | TRBV12-5 | -
ASSLESGLDGGELF | TRBV5-1 | -
AWSVLDTSPYNEQF | TRBV30 | -
ASRKPGQGAIHDGYT | TRBV19 | few
ASSGQTGTTVLT | TRBV7-8 | -
SASPNLEPQH | TRBV20-1 | -
ASSITSGATYEQY | TRBV7-3 | -
ASSYSLSTGELF | TRBV6-2/TRBV6-3 | few
ASSLGRQPQH | TRBV7-9 | -
ASSYSETNTGELF | TRBV27 | -
ASSQERGSYNEQF | TRBV14 | once
ASSLFGDRVYEQY | TRBV27 | -
ASSAGTDPRSYEQY | TRBV19 | few
ASSRGTSGGAGELF | TRBV11-2 | -
ASRLQGLDTEAF | TRBV6-5 | -